The 6 T cell receptor beta chains below all came from one sample that was sequenced in a study of T-cell reconstitution after alpha-beta-depleted transplantation in children. Unique molecular identifiers were incorporated during preparation of the TCRbeta library. MiXCR, applied by TCRdb to the PCR reads, yields one record per CDR3 protein. The profile covers a few hundred thousand distinct CDR3 sequences, with roughly 11% appearing a single time and roughly 6% taken by the ten largest. The source material was PBMCs from the stem cell graft donor, sampled from the stem cell graft. The receptors were sampled from a human donor who donated a stem cell graft to a child with acute myeloid leukemia.

This chain links TRBV5-1 with TRBJ1-5; TRBD1 is a possible D gene (5 bases). Germline CDR1 reads SGHRS; CDR2 reads YFSETQ. The CDR3 loop spans 14 amino acids. V shed 4 bases and J shed 9 bases, with 17 bases lying between them. The CDR3 region is CASSRDPEVGPQHF. Here the CDR3 DNA reads TGCGCCAGCAGCCGGGACCCAGAAGTGGGGCCCCAGCATTTT.

This clonotype was recorded a few times. CDR3 in amino acids: CSTPGLAGAEQYF. CDR3 DNA sequence: TGCAGTACCCCCGGGCTAGCGGGAGCCGAGCAGTACTTC. The J gene is TRBJ2-7, the V gene TRBV20-1; 10 bases agree with TRBD2. The trim removed 8 bases at V and 6 bases at J, leaving 10 bases unmatched. The CDR3 covers 13 residues. The germline CDR1 and CDR2 sequences are DFQATT and SNEGSKA (reference sequence).

This clonotype has more than one count but fewer than ten. This sequence joins TRBV12-3 or TRBV12-4 and TRBJ2-1, with a possible D match to TRBD2 (5 bases). The V gene lost 4 bases and the J gene lost 8 bases, with 9 bases spanning the gap. The CDR3 runs 12 residues. CDR3 residues: CASSSLAYEQFF. CDR3 DNA sequence: TGTGCCAGCAGTTCCCTAGCCTATGAGCAGTTCTTC.

The CDR3 loop reads CASSTREGNQETQYF. The CDR3 DNA follows: TGTGCCAGCAGCACCCGAGAGGGGAACCAAGAGACCCAGTACTTC. The chain joins TRBV7-8 to TRBJ2-5, with D perhaps assigned TRBD1 or TRBD2 (5 bases each). This CDR3 contains 15 residues. With 5 bases removed from V and 0 bases from J, the gap between germline ends came to 13 bases. Germline V gene sequence: CDR1 SGHVS, CDR2 FQNEAQ.

This clonotype has a count of ten or more. The V gene is TRBV7-9, the J gene TRBJ1-5, with D unclear. V lost 5 bases and J 4 bases, leaving 15 bases between the germline ends. The CDR3 runs 15 residues. The germline V gene has CDR1 SEHNR and CDR2 FQNEAQ (reference sequence). DNA for the CDR3: TGTGCCAGCAGCGAAATCGGCAGACCGAATCAGCCCCAGCATTTT. Its translation is CASSEIGRPNQPQHF.

This clonotype has a handful of counts. J is TRBJ2-7 and V is TRBV29-1, with D unresolved. Germline CDR1 is SQVTM and CDR2 is ANQGSEA. The CDR3 covers 12 residues. Trimming shortened V by 5 bases and J by 3 bases, and 11 bases separated the two germline ends. CDR3 coding DNA: TGCAGCGTTAGGGCAGAGTACTACGAGCAGTACTTC. Amino acids: CSVRAEYYEQYF.